A single sample is the source of the 2 T cell receptor beta chains below, sequenced in a study of shared clonotypes between healthy human individuals. The protocol was immunoSEQ multiplex PCR, while the TCRdb copy is restricted to in-frame clones and leaves out a portion. The sample includes over 1.4 million clones, over 95% of them seen just once. The sample taken for sequencing was naive CD4+ T cells sorted from blood. Documented subset: CD45RA+ positively selected. These receptors all stem from a man aged 30 to 45 in good health.

The chain employs TRBV2 and TRBJ2-7; D gene uncertain. V was clipped by 5 bases and J by 0 bases, with 8 bases between them. Germline lookup yields CDR1 SNHLY and CDR2 FYNNEI. CDR3 length: 13 residues. In DNA form, the CDR3 reads TGTGCCAGCAGTCCTGACCTCTCCTACGAGCAGTACTTC. It translates to CASSPDLSYEQYF.

The rearrangement joins TRBV7-9 to TRBJ1-1; 8 nucleotides agree with TRBD1. Germline assignment: CDR1 SEHNR and CDR2 FQNEAQ (reference sequence). The CDR3 runs to 14 residues. V lost 5 bases, J lost 1 base, and 3 bases stayed unmatched. The CDR3 spells CASSNRGENTEAFF. DNA of the CDR3: TGTGCCAGCAGCAACAGGGGGGAGAACACTGAAGCTTTCTTT.